A selection of T cell receptor beta chains follows, all from one sample in a study of blood T cell repertoires in COVID-19. This table comes from immunoSEQ multiplex PCR, and its TCRdb copy is limited to in-frame clones, with some not included. Of approximately 53,000 clones in the sample, about 83% were seen once. Sequencing was done on a sample of peripheral blood. Source of these receptors: a man aged 40-49 years with acute or convalescent COVID-19. The CDR3 runs from the conserved cysteine through the conserved F or W. Fields, in order: clone size, J gene, CDR3 length, D gene, V gene, CDR3 protein, CDR3 DNA. The D gene is left open where the match is weak. Some rows have no size entry. The others give once, few or many, or a class for an expanded clone.

once,TRBJ2-1,14,NA,TRBV6-5,CASKDTGSYNEQFF,TGTGCCAGCAAAGACACCGGTTCCTACAATGAGCAGTTCTTC
NA,TRBJ2-4,19,TRBD1,TRBV19,CASSMDRTGHKLAKNIQYF,TGTGCCAGTAGTATGGACCGGACAGGGCATAAACTAGCCAAAAACATTCAGTACTTC
NA,TRBJ1-1,14,NA,TRBV24-1,CATSEGQGRTEAFF,TGTGCCACCAGTGAAGGGCAGGGGAGAACTGAAGCTTTCTTT
once,TRBJ1-1,14,NA,TRBV28,CASRGGISDTEAFF,TGTGCCAGCAGGGGGGGGATTTCGGACACTGAAGCTTTCTTT
NA,TRBJ2-2,17,TRBD2,TRBV7-9,CASSRLSSGGNTGELFF,TGTGCCAGCAGCCGACTTTCTAGCGGGGGTAACACCGGGGAGCTGTTTTTT
NA,TRBJ2-7,17,TRBD2,TRBV14,CASSLTSGLAGDYEQYF,TGTGCCAGCAGCCTAACATCTGGACTAGCGGGAGACTACGAGCAGTACTTC
NA,TRBJ1-4,16,TRBD1,TRBV13,CASSWTGGNTNEKLFF,TGTGCCAGCAGCTGGACAGGGGGGAATACTAATGAAAAACTGTTTTTT
NA,TRBJ2-6,16,NA,TRBV3-1/TRBV3-2,CASSRIPGSGANVLTF,TGTGCCAGCAGCCGAATCCCGGGTTCTGGGGCCAACGTCCTGACTTTC
NA,TRBJ1-1,15,NA,TRBV3-1/TRBV3-2,CASSQSYKGVTEAFF,TGTGCCAGCAGCCAATCGTATAAGGGGGTCACTGAAGCTTTCTTT
NA,TRBJ2-1,16,TRBD2,TRBV2,CASSPSGSGRSSEQFF,TGTGCCAGCAGTCCTTCGGGTAGCGGGAGGTCTAGTGAGCAGTTCTTC
NA,TRBJ1-1,14,NA,TRBV5-8,CASSLGRGRKGAFF,TGTGCCAGCAGCTTGGGCAGGGGTCGTAAGGGAGCTTTCTTT
NA,TRBJ2-5,15,TRBD2,TRBV5-4,CASSTRLAGVETQYF,TGTGCCAGCAGTACGCGACTAGCGGGGGTCGAGACCCAGTACTTC
NA,TRBJ1-5,12,NA,TRBV30,CAWSAKYQPQHF,TGTGCCTGGAGTGCAAAATATCAGCCCCAGCATTTT
NA,TRBJ2-3,21,TRBD2,TRBV2,CASSVAEGLAGRQTNTDTQYF,TGTGCCAGCAGTGTAGCTGAGGGACTAGCGGGTCGACAAACTAACACAGATACGCAGTATTTT